This T cell receptor beta chain stems from a study of blood T cells in healthy people across ages. Study conclusions and caveats: A conclusive naive versus antigen-experienced comparison was prevented by the unsorted PBMCs. Shifts in expanded clonotypes may have been confounded by donor CMV status, which was unknown. Estimates drawn from one million T cells were deemed to understate diversity.

This clonotype was detected a few times. Its antigen is unknown. A sample-barcoded 5' primer and a J-beta primer mix were used in a second PCR of about 7 to 12 cycles. Unique molecular identifiers of 12 random nucleotides labeled each cDNA. MiXCR, applied by TCRdb to the 5' RACE reads, yields one record per CDR3 protein. Among 850,000 to 1,000,000 distinct CDR3 sequences listed, about 51% were seen once. The CDR3 sequence is 13 residues long. V was cut by 0 bases and J by 12 bases, with 11 bases left in between. Per the germline V gene, CDR1 is MGHRA and CDR2 is YSYEKL. Sequenced material: blood. This receptor was taken from a woman aged 55-75 years in good health. The V call is TRBV4-1, the J call TRBJ1-4, with no clear D. In DNA form, the CDR3 reads TGCGCCAGCAGCCAAGATCCGGGGTGGGAACTGTTTTTT. This translates into CASSQDPGWELFF.